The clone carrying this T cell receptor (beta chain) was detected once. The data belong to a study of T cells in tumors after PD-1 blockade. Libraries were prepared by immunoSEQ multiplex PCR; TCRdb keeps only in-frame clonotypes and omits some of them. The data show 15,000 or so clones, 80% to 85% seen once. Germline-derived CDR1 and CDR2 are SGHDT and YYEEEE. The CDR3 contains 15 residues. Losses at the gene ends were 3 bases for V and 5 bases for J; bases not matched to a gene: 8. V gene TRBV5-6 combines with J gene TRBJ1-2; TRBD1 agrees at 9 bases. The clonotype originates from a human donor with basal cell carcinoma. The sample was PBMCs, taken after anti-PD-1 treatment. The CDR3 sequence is CASSWDRAINYGYTF. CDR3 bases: TGTGCCAGCAGCTGGGACAGGGCAATTAATTATGGCTACACCTTC. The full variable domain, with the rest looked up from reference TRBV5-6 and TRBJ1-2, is DAGVTQSPTHLIKTRGQQVTLRCSPKSGHDTVSWYQQALGQGPQFIFQYYEEEERQRGNFPDRFSGHQFPNYSSELNVNALLLGDSALYLCASSWDRAINYGYTFGSGTRLTVV.